This TCR beta chain appears in the sequencing data of a study of control samples from healthy donors and cancer patients. The table came from immunoSEQ multiplex PCR; TCRdb's copy has only in-frame clones and leaves some out. The sample lists 75,000 to 90,000 clones, approximately 90% seen once, with 6.5% to 7.5% in the top ten. The clonotype comes from a man aged 45-65 years in good health. Specimen: blood.

This chain's CDR3 is CASSLTGWGEQFF. The CDR3 DNA reads TGTGCCAGCAGCTTAACTGGGTGGGGTGAGCAGTTCTTC. This rearrangement joins TRBV7-2 to TRBJ2-1; D gene unclear. Per the germline V gene, CDR1 is SGHTA and CDR2 is FQGNSA. CDR3 size: 13 residues. Deletions cut 2 bases from V and 9 bases from J, with 11 bases between.